The 32 T cell receptor beta chains reported below all come from one sample, sequenced in a study of neoadjuvant anti-PD-1 for oral cavity cancer. Here immunoSEQ multiplex PCR was the method, and the copy in TCRdb shows in-frame clones only, minus some. Of about 6,600 clones detected, 60% appear once; the ten largest clones hold just under 6.5%. The source was tumor tissue, collected before nivolumab (anti-PD-1) treatment. These receptors were collected from a person aged 40 to 85 with oral cavity squamous cell carcinoma.

This clone was observed a handful of times. The rearrangement links TRBV5-6 to TRBJ2-5; 10 bases are a match to TRBD2. Germline lookup yields CDR1 SGHDT and CDR2 YYEEEE. This CDR3 has 18 amino acids. J gave up 2 bases and V 6 bases, and 16 bases lay outside the gene matches. CDR3 sequence (DNA): TGTGCCAGCACCGACTGGAGCCTACTAGCGGGGCCACAAGAGACCCAGTACTTC. Encoded protein: CASTDWSLLAGPQETQYF.

In this sample, this clone is large. The chain couples TRBV5-1 to TRBJ2-5; a weak D match, TRBD2 (6 bases). This CDR3 has 12 residues. Per the germline V gene, CDR1 is SGHRS and CDR2 is YFSETQ. V shed 6 bases and J shed 0 bases, with 6 bases lying between them. CDR3 DNA sequence: TGCGCCAGCACTAGCGACCAAGAGACCCAGTACTTC. Amino acid sequence: CASTSDQETQYF.

V and J are TRBV18 and TRBJ2-5, with 12 bases lining up with TRBD1. The V and J ends lost 4 bases and 5 bases, in that order; junction bases with no gene match: 8. From germline, CDR1 is KGHSH and CDR2 LQKENI. The CDR3 is made up of 16 amino acids. CDR3 protein: CASSLSSGTGGETQYF. In DNA form, the CDR3 reads TGTGCCAGCTCACTGTCTTCCGGGACAGGGGGCGAGACCCAGTACTTC. Looking up the rest from reference TRBV18 and TRBJ2-5 gives the full variable domain: NAGVMQNPRHLVRRRGQEARLRCSPMKGHSHVYWYRQLPEEGLKFMVYLQKENIIDESGMPKERFSAEFPKEGPSILRIQQVVRGDSAAYFCASSLSSGTGGETQYFGPGTRLLVL.

This clone counts as medium-sized. The V and J genes are TRBV2 and TRBJ2-5, with D possibly being TRBD2 (5 bases). This CDR3 spans 13 amino acids. V lost 7 bases to trimming and J lost 5 bases, with 14 bases between them. Germline loops: CDR1 SNHLY, CDR2 FYNNEI. The CDR3, as DNA: TGTGCCAGCAACCTGAGGGTCGGGGAGACCCAGTACTTC. Its translation: CASNLRVGETQYF.

This clone showed up just a few times. The rearrangement links TRBV11-2 to TRBJ1-2, with a weak D call TRBD1 (5 bases). CDR1 and CDR2 from the germline V gene are SGHAT and FQNNGV. V lost 5 bases and J lost 4, with 17 bases in between. There are 15 residues in the CDR3. This chain's CDR3 is CASSPRDGRGYGYTF. CDR3 sequence (DNA): TGTGCCAGCAGCCCCCGGGACGGAAGAGGCTATGGCTACACCTTC.

The chain carries TRBV10-3 and TRBJ2-5; D ambiguous. Trimming removed 11 bases at V and 3 bases at J, with 16 bases between. This CDR3 spans 13 amino acids. Germline assignment: CDR1 ENHRY and CDR2 SYGVKD. CDR3 sequence: CAVRIDGEETQYF. CDR3 coding DNA: TGTGCCGTTCGCATCGACGGCGAAGAGACCCAGTACTTC.

V and J are TRBV11-3 and TRBJ2-7; D not certain. The CDR3 runs 14 residues. The V gene's germline CDR1 is SGHNT and CDR2 YENEEA. Trimming took 5 bases from V and 3 from J, leaving 14 bases between them. The CDR3 DNA follows: TGTGCCAGCAGCCTCAGACACCCGGGCTACGAGCAGTACTTC. This gives the protein CASSLRHPGYEQYF.

The chain couples TRBV5-6 to TRBJ2-3; 7 nucleotides align to TRBD1. V was pared by 2 bases and J by 0 bases, with 12 bases of the junction left unmatched. Germline CDR1 and CDR2: SGHDT and YYEEEE. This CDR3 has 18 amino acids. CDR3 sequence: CASSLGTELRISTDTQYF. The CDR3 DNA reads TGTGCCAGCAGCTTAGGGACAGAGCTCAGAATCAGCACAGATACGCAGTATTTT.

The chain links TRBV6-5 to TRBJ1-2; D not resolved. With 4 bases removed from V and 4 bases from J, the gap between germline ends came to 10 bases. This CDR3 region has 13 residues. In germline, CDR1 is MNHEY, CDR2 SVGAGI. CDR3 DNA: TGTGCCAGCAGTTTCCAGCCTATCTATGGCTACACCTTC. Translation gives CASSFQPIYGYTF.

The J gene is TRBJ2-5, the V gene TRBV5-1, with 15 bases aligning to TRBD2. Trimming took 4 bases from V and 5 from J; bases not matched to a gene: 3. CDR3 length: 15 residues. Germline CDR1 and CDR2: SGHRS and YFSETQ. The DNA of the CDR3 is TGCGCCAGCAGCGTGGGACTAGCGGGGGGTGAGACCCAGTACTTC. Protein sequence: CASSVGLAGGETQYF.

Only a few counts were recorded for this clone. The V call is TRBV11-3, the J call TRBJ2-1; 16 bases fit TRBD2. This CDR3 has 18 amino acids. Germline V CDR1 and CDR2: SGHNT, YENEEA. J lost 5 bases, V lost 4 bases, and 8 bases had no gene match. CDR3 coding DNA: TGTGCCAGCAGCTCGGCCGGGACTAGCGGGGGGGCTAACAATGAGCAGTTCTTC. Protein product: CASSSAGTSGGANNEQFF.

The chain couples TRBV11-2 to TRBJ2-1, with D tentatively TRBD2 (7 bases). CDR1 and CDR2 (germline): SGHAT, FQNNGV. V was clipped by 4 bases and J by 3 bases, with 13 bases between them. The CDR3 spans 15 residues. CDR3 sequence reads: CASSSGEGYYNEQFF. CDR3 in DNA: TGTGCCAGCAGCTCAGGGGAGGGTTACTACAATGAGCAGTTCTTC. The variable domain in full, completed from reference TRBV11-2 and TRBJ2-1, reads EAGVAQSPRYKIIEKRQSVAFWCNPISGHATLYWYQQILGQGPKLLIQFQNNGVVDDSQLPKDRFSAERLKGVDSTLKIQPAKLEDSAVYLCASSSGEGYYNEQFFGPGTRLTVL.

This clone was observed a handful of times. The rearrangement joins TRBV10-3 to TRBJ2-7; tentatively, D is TRBD2 (7 bases). Germline V gene data show CDR1 as ENHRY and CDR2 as SYGVKD. This CDR3 has 14 amino acids. Trimming cost V 6 bases and J 1 base, with 13 bases left between them. The CDR3 DNA follows: TGTGCCATCAGGATACAGGGAGGGTCCTACGAGCAGTACTTC. This translates into CAIRIQGGSYEQYF.

This chain links TRBV15 with TRBJ2-1; 9 positions match TRBD1. Germline CDR1 reads LNHNV; CDR2 reads YYDKDF (reference sequence). The V segment lost 3 bases and the J segment 7 bases; nucleotides outside the gene matches: 10. The CDR3 extends over 16 amino acids. CDR3 nucleotide sequence: TGTGCCACCAGCAGGTCCCGGACAGGGGTTCGAAATGAGCAGTTCTTC. It yields the protein CATSRSRTGVRNEQFF.

V usage is TRBV7-6 and J usage is TRBJ2-1; D possibly corresponds to TRBD1 (6 bases). Germline V gene sequence: CDR1 SGHVS, CDR2 FNYEAQ. The CDR3 spans 12 residues. The germline V and J ends were trimmed by 5 bases and 12 bases, with 14 bases remaining between them. CDR3 in DNA: TGTGCCAGCAGCCCTATACAGGGTCGGCAGTTCTTC. Its translation: CASSPIQGRQFF.

This clone was counted only a few times. The rearrangement uses TRBV19 and TRBJ2-7; D is undetermined. This CDR3 has 12 residues. Trimming pared 5 bases from V and 2 bases from J, leaving 7 bases between. Germline V lookup: CDR1 LNHDA, CDR2 SQIVND (reference sequence). CDR3 in amino acids: CASSARTYEQYF. The CDR3 DNA reads TGTGCCAGTAGTGCCAGAACCTACGAGCAGTACTTC. Drawing the rest from reference TRBV19 and TRBJ2-7, the complete variable domain is DGGITQSPKYLFRKEGQNVTLSCEQNLNHDAMYWYRQDPGQGLRLIYYSQIVNDFQKGDIAEGYSVSREKKESFPLTVTSAQKNPTAFYLCASSARTYEQYFGPGTRLTVT.

The V call is TRBV6-5, the J call TRBJ1-1, with D hard to call. The CDR3 runs to 13 residues. Per germline, CDR1 MNHEY and CDR2 SVGAGI. Trimming cost V 5 bases and J 6 bases, with 13 bases left between them. This chain's CDR3 is CASSEWAMPEAFF. The CDR3 coding sequence is TGTGCCAGCAGTGAATGGGCCATGCCTGAAGCTTTCTTT.

This clone appeared a few times. This chain uses TRBV7-9 with TRBJ2-2, with 7 bases that match TRBD1. The V gene end was trimmed by 5 bases and the J gene end by 6 bases; junction bases not matched to a gene: 12. The length of the CDR3 is 16 residues. Germline CDR1 and CDR2: SEHNR and FQNEAQ (reference sequence). The CDR3 DNA sequence: TGTGCCAGCAGCCCCAAAAGACAGGGTGTGGCCGGGGAGCTGTTTTTT. Translated, it gives CASSPKRQGVAGELFF.

The chain links TRBV19 to TRBJ2-3, with D tentatively TRBD2 (6 bases). Trimming shortened V by 1 base and J by 1 base, and 21 bases separated the two germline ends. The CDR3 has 19 residues. CDR1 is LNHDA and CDR2 is SQIVND in the germline V gene (reference sequence). The CDR3 DNA is TGTGCCAGTAGTATAGGGAAGGCTCTCGGGGGAGGTGGCACAGATACGCAGTATTTT. It specifies CASSIGKALGGGGTDTQYF.

V usage is TRBV27 and J usage is TRBJ2-7; weak D call: TRBD2 (7 bases). CDR3 length equals 15 residues. The germline V gene encodes CDR1 MNHEY and CDR2 SMNVEV (reference sequence). Trimming took off 5 bases at V and 5 bases at J, with 19 bases between the two ends. CDR3 bases: TGTGCCAGCAGTCTCCGAAGGGGGGGGGTCGACGAGCAGTACTTC. Its protein is CASSLRRGGVDEQYF.

This rearrangement joins TRBV5-1 to TRBJ1-5, with D possibly TRBD1 on 6 matching bases. The germline gives CDR1 SGHRS, CDR2 YFSETQ. This CDR3 is 13 amino acids long. V was pared by 0 bases and J by 6 bases, with 7 bases between. The CDR3 spells CASSLDRAQPQHF. The CDR3 DNA reads TGCGCCAGCAGCTTGGACAGGGCTCAGCCCCAGCATTTT.

This clone showed up just a few times. The V call is TRBV28, the J call TRBJ2-3; TRBD2 matches 8 bases. The V gene end was trimmed by 6 bases and the J gene end by 5 bases; junction bases not matched to a gene: 13. This CDR3 region has 16 residues. Germline loops: CDR1 MDHEN, CDR2 SYDVKM. The CDR3 DNA is TGTGCCAGCAGCCCGCTAGGTGCGCGGGAGGTAGATACGCAGTATTTT. This gives the protein CASSPLGAREVDTQYF.

J is TRBJ1-4 and V is TRBV4-1, with 9 bases fitting TRBD1. There are 17 residues in the CDR3. Germline CDR1 and CDR2: MGHRA and YSYEKL. Germline trimming cut 4 bases from V and 5 bases from J; bases unmatched to any gene: 11. The CDR3 sequence: CASSPGQGQRGNEKLFF. Here the CDR3 DNA reads TGCGCCAGCAGCCCCGGACAGGGGCAAAGGGGCAATGAAAAACTGTTTTTT.

This chain joins TRBV29-1 and TRBJ2-3, with D perhaps assigned TRBD1 or TRBD2 (6 bases each). V was pared by 5 bases and J by 0 bases, with 12 bases between. The CDR3 loop spans 14 amino acids. CDR1 and CDR2 from the germline V gene are SQVTM and ANQGSEA. The CDR3 sequence: CSVRRDTSTDTQYF. CDR3 bases: TGCAGCGTTAGGCGGGACACGAGCACAGATACGCAGTATTTT.

The chain links TRBV6-6 to TRBJ1-4; possibly TRBD1 for D (6 bases). CDR1 and CDR2 from the germline V gene are MNHNY and SVGAGI (reference sequence). Trimming removed 2 bases at V and 8 bases at J, with 12 bases between. The CDR3 has 14 residues. The CDR3 loop reads CASSYGGPGEKLFF. Written as DNA, the CDR3 is TGTGCCAGCAGTTACGGGGGGCCAGGGGAAAAACTGTTTTTT.

Within the sample, this clone is medium-sized. The chain is built from TRBV19 and TRBJ1-4; unclear D gene. CDR3 length: 10 amino acids. Per germline, CDR1 LNHDA and CDR2 SQIVND (reference sequence). V lost 7 bases and J 6 bases, leaving 3 bases between the germline ends. The CDR3 region is CASKDEKLFF. The CDR3 region has the DNA TGTGCCAGTAAGGATGAAAAACTGTTTTTT.

The chain employs TRBV6-1 and TRBJ2-3, with TRBD2 matching over 15 bases. J was trimmed by 7 bases and V by 3 bases; bases with no gene match: 11. Germline V gives CDR1 MNHNS, CDR2 SASEGT. The CDR3 extends over 18 amino acids. The CDR3, as DNA: TGTGCCAGCAGTGACGAAGGACTAGCGGGAGGGAATCTACATACGCAGTATTTT. It codes for CASSDEGLAGGNLHTQYF.

This chain joins TRBV5-6 and TRBJ1-6; D possibly corresponds to TRBD1 (6 bases). CDR3 size: 15 residues. Germline V gives CDR1 SGHDT, CDR2 YYEEEE. Trimming shortened V by 2 bases and J by 6 bases, and 12 bases separated the two germline ends. The CDR3 DNA is TGTGCCAGCAGCTTTTGGGGGGCGAGTAATTCACCCCTCCACTTT. It specifies CASSFWGASNSPLHF. Supplemented by reference TRBV5-6 and TRBJ1-6, the full variable domain reads DAGVTQSPTHLIKTRGQQVTLRCSPKSGHDTVSWYQQALGQGPQFIFQYYEEEERQRGNFPDRFSGHQFPNYSSELNVNALLLGDSALYLCASSFWGASNSPLHFGNGTRLTVT.

This clone has just a few counts. CDR3 loop: CASSLEYEQYF. In DNA form, the CDR3 reads TGTGCCAGCAGCTTAGAATACGAGCAGTACTTC. The V gene is TRBV11-2, the J gene TRBJ2-7, with D hard to call. Germline values: CDR1 SGHAT, CDR2 FQNNGV. Between the trimmed V and J ends, which lost 0 bases and 4 bases, there was a span of 1 base. This CDR3 is built from 11 residues.

V is TRBV5-4 and J is TRBJ2-5; 7 bases fit TRBD2. Germline CDR1 reads SGHNT; CDR2 reads YYREEE (reference sequence). Germline trimming cut 2 bases from V and 2 bases from J; bases unmatched to any gene: 6. This CDR3 is 15 amino acids long. As DNA, the CDR3 is TGTGCCAGCAGCTTCCTGCAGCGGGGACAAGAGACCCAGTACTTC. Its translation is CASSFLQRGQETQYF. The entire variable domain, with the rest obtained from reference TRBV5-4 and TRBJ2-5, is as follows: ETGVTQSPTHLIKTRGQQVTLRCSSQSGHNTVSWYQQALGQGPQFIFQYYREEENGRGNFPPRFSGLQFPNYSSELNVNALELDDSALYLCASSFLQRGQETQYFGPGTRLLVL.

The table lists this clone with a few counts. The V call is TRBV5-6, the J call TRBJ2-6; D is possibly TRBD2 (6 bases). Trimming removed 2 bases at V and 4 bases at J, with 10 bases between. The CDR3 loop spans 15 amino acids. In germline, CDR1 is SGHDT, CDR2 YYEEEE. CDR3 nucleotide sequence: TGTGCCAGCAGCTTACTAGCTTCCGGGGCCAACGTCCTGACTTTC. Protein sequence: CASSLLASGANVLTF.

The chain couples TRBV19 to TRBJ1-5, with TRBD1 as a possible D gene (6 bases). The CDR3 covers 14 residues. CDR1 LNHDA and CDR2 SQIVND come from the germline V gene (reference sequence). V shed 8 bases and J shed 3 bases, with 14 bases lying between them. Here the CDR3 reads CASRQAPYNQPQHF. The CDR3 DNA follows: TGTGCCAGTCGACAGGCCCCTTACAATCAGCCCCAGCATTTT.